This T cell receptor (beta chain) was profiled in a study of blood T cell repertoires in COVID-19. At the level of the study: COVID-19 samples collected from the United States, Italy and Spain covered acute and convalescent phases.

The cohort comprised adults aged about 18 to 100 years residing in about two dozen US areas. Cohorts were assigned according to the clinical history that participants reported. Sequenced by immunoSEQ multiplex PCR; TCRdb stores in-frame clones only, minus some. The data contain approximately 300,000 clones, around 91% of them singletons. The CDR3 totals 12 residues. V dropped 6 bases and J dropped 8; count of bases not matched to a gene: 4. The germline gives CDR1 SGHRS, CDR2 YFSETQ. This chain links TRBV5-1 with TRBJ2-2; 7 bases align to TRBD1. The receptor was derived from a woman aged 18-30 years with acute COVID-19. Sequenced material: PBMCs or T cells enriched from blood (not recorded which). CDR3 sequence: CASIQGRGELFF. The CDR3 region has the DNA TGCGCCAGCATACAGGGGCGGGGGGAGCTGTTTTTT. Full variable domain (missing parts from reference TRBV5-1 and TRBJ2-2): KAGVTQTPRYLIKTRGQQVTLSCSPISGHRSVSWYQQTPGQGLQFLFEYFSETQRNKGNFPGRFSGRQFSNSRSEMNVSTLELGDSALYLCASIQGRGELFFGEGSRLTVL.